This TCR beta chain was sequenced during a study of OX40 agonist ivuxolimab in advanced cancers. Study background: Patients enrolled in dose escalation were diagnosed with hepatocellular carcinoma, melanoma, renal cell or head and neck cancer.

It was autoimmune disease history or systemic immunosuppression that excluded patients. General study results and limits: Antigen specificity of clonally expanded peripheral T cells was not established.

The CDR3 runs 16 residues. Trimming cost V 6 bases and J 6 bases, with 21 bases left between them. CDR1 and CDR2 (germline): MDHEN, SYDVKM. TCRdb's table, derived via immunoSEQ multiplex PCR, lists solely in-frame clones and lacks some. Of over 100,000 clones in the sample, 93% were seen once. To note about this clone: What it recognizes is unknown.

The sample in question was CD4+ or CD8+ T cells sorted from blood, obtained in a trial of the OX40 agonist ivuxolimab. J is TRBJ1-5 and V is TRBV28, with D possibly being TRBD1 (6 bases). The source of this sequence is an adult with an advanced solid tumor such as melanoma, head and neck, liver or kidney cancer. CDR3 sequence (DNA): TGTGCCAGCAGGGCGGGACGGAGGGGGGGAGGTCAGCCCCAGCATTTT. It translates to CASRAGRRGGGQPQHF.